The sequence of this T cell receptor beta chain was determined in a study of monozygotic twins with cystic fibrosis. Study details: Library input was 2.5 to 3.5 micrograms of fragmented DNA, with approximately 14 PCR cycles.

A word on this clone: Its cognate antigen is unknown.

The method was immunoSEQ multiplex PCR; TCRdb's version includes in-frame clones alone and lacks a portion of them. The sample carries 22,000 or so clones, 80% to 90% recorded once. Whole-study findings and limits: Unrelated CF individuals shared fewer identical clonotypes than monozygotic CF twins. J usage was most co-twin-similar in 8 of 16 pairs, V in 13. The repertoire was suggested to be naive-dominated, clonality median about 0.0095.

After removal of 8 bases from V and 8 bases from J, the junction contained 6 bases not matched to a gene. The length of the CDR3 is 13 residues. The germline V gene encodes CDR1 SEHNR and CDR2 FQNEAQ (reference sequence). This clonotype was obtained from a woman aged 25 to 45 with cystic fibrosis. The sequencing sample was made of blood. The chain joins TRBV7-9 to TRBJ2-4; 10 nucleotides match TRBD2. CDR3 bases: TGTGCCAGCGGGGTAGCGGGGGGAGACATTCAGTACTTC. Encoded protein: CASGVAGGDIQYF.